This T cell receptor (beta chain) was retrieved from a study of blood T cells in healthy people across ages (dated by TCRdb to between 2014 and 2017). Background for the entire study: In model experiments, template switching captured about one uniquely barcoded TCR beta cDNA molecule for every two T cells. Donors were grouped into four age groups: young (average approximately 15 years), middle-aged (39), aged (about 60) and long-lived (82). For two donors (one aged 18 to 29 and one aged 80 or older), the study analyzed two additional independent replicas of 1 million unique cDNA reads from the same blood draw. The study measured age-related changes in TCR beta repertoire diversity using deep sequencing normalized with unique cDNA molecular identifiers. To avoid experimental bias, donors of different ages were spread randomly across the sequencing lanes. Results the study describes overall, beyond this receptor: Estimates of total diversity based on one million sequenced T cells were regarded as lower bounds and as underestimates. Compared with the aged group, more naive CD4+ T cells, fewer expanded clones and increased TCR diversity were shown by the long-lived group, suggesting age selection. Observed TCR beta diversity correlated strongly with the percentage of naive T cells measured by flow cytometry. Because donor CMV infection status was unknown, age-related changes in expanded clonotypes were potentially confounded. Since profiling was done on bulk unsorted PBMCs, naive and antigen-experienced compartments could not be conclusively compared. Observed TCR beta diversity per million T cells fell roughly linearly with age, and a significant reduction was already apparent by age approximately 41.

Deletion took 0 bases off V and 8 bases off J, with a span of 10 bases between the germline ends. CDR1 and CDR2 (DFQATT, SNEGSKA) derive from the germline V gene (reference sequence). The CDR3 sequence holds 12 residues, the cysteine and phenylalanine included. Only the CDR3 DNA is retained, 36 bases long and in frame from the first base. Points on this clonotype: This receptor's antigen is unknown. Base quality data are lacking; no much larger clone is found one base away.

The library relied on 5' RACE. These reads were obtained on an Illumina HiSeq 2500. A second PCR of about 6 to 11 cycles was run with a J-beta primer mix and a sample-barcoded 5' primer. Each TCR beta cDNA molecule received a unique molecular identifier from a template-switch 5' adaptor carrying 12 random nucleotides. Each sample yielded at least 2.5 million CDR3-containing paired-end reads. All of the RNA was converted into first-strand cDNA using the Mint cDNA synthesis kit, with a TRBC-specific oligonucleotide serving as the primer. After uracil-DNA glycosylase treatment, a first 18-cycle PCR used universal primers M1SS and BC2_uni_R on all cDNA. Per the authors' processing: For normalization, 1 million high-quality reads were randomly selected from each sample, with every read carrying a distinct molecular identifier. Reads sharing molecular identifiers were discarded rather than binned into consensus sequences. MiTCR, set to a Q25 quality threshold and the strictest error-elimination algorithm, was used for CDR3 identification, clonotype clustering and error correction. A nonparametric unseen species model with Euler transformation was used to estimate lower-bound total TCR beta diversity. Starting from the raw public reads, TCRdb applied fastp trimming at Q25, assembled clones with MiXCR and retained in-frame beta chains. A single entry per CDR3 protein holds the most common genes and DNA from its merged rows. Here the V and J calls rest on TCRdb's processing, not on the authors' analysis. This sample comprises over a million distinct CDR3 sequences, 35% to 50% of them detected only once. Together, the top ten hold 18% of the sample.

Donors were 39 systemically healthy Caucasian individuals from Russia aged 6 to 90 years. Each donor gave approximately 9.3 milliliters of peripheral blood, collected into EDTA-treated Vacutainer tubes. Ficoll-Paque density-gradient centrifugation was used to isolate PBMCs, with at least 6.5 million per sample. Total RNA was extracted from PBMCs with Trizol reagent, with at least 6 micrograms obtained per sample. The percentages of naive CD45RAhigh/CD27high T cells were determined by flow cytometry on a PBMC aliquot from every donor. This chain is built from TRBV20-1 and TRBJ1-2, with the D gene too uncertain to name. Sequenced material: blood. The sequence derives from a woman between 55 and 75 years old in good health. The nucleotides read TGCAGTGCTAGAGATCCGGGGATCGGCTACACCTTC. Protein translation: CSARDPGIGYTF.